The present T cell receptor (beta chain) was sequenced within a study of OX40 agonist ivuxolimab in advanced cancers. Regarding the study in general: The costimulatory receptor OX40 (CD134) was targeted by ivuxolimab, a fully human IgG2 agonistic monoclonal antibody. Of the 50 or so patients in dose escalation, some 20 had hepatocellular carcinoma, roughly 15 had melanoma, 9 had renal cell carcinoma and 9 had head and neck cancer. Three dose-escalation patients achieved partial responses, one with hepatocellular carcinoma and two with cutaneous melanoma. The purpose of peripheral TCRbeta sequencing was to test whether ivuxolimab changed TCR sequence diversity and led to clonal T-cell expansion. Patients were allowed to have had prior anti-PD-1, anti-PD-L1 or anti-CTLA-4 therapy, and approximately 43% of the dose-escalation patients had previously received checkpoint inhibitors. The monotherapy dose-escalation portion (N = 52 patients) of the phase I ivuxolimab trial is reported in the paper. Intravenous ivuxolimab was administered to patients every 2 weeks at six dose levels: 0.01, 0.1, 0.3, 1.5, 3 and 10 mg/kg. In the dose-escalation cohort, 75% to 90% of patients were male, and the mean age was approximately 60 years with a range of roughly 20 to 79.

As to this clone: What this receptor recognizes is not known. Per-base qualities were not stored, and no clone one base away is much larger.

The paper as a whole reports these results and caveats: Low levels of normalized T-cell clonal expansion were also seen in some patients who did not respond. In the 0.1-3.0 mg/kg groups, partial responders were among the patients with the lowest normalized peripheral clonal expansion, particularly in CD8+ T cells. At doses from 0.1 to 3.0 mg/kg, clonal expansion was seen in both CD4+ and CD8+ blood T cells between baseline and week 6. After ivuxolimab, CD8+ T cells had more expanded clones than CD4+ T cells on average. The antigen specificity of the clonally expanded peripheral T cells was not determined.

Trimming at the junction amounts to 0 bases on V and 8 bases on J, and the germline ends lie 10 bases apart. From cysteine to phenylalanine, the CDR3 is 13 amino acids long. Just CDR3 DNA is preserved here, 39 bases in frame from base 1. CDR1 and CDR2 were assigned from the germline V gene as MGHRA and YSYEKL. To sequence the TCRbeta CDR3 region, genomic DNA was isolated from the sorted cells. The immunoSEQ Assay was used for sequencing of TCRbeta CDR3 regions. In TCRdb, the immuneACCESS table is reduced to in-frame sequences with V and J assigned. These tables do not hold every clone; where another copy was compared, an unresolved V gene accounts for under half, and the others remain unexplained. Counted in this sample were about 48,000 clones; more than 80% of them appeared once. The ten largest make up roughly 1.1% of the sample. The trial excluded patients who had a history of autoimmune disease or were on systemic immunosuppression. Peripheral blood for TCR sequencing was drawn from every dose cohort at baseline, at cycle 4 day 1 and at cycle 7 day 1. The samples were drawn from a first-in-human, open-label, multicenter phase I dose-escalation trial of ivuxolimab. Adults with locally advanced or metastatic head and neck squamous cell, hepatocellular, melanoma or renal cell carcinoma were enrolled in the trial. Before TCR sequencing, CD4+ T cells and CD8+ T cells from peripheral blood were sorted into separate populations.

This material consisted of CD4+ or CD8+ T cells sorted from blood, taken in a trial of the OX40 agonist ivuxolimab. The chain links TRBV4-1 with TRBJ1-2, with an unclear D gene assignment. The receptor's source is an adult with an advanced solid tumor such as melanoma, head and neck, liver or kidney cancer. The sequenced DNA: TGCGCCAGCAGCCAAGAATCGTCCCGGGGCTACACCTTC. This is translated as CASSQESSRGYTF.